One and the same sample provided the 4 T cell receptor beta chains below, sequenced in a study of control samples from healthy donors and cancer patients. The data were produced by immunoSEQ multiplex PCR, yet TCRdb's version contains in-frame clones alone and is incomplete. Of 120,000 to 150,000 clones detected, about nine tenths appear once; the ten largest clones hold approximately 10%. Sequencing was performed on blood. These receptors originate from a man aged 25-45 years in good health.

The rearrangement links TRBV2 to TRBJ1-4, with unresolved D. V shed 2 bases and J shed 8 bases, with 12 bases lying between them. Germline V gene lookup returns CDR1 SNHLY and CDR2 FYNNEI. The CDR3 consists of 14 residues. CDR3 sequence (DNA): TGTGCCAGCAGTGAAATTGGGGTGAGGGAAAAACTGTTTTTT. It specifies CASSEIGVREKLFF.

The chain links TRBV5-8 to TRBJ2-1; 7 bases align to TRBD1. The CDR3 contains 16 residues. Germline V lookup: CDR1 SGHTS, CDR2 YDEGEE. After removal of 0 bases from V and 3 bases from J, the junction contained 6 bases not matched to a gene. For the CDR3, the DNA is TGTGCCAGCAGCTTGGATGGGACAGCGTACTACAATGAGCAGTTCTTC. Protein sequence: CASSLDGTAYYNEQFF.

The chain has TRBV19 and TRBJ1-5; 8 bases align to TRBD1. The J segment lost 0 bases and the V segment lost 3 bases, leaving 7 bases of the junction unmatched. CDR1 and CDR2 (germline): LNHDA, SQIVND (reference sequence). The CDR3 runs 17 residues. CDR3 loop: CASSIYLTGDSNQPQHF. CDR3 in DNA: TGTGCCAGTAGTATCTATCTGACAGGGGATAGCAATCAGCCCCAGCATTTT.

The rearrangement uses TRBV5-8 and TRBJ2-5; the D gene is possibly TRBD1 (6 bases). Germline V gene lookup returns CDR1 SGHTS and CDR2 YDEGEE. The CDR3 totals 15 residues. Trimming shortened V by 1 base and J by 5 bases, and 15 bases separated the two germline ends. CDR3: CASSLRRGGLETQYF. Written as DNA, the CDR3 is TGTGCCAGCAGCTTGAGAAGAGGGGGTCTGGAGACCCAGTACTTC.